This TCR beta chain stems from a study of blood T cell repertoires in COVID-19. Whole-study context: Specimens from acute and convalescent COVID-19 originated in the United States, Italy and Spain. The analysed material was cDNA or gDNA that came from T cells, B-cell-depleted T cells, or PBMCs.

V was trimmed by 7 bases and J by 0 bases, leaving 15 bases between them. Germline V gives CDR1 LNHDA, CDR2 SQIVND (reference sequence). The CDR3 spans 15 residues. Generated by immunoSEQ multiplex PCR, the TCRdb table keeps only in-frame clones and is missing some. The repertoire holds a few hundred thousand clones, with roughly 90% as singletons. Sequencing was carried out using peripheral blood. The chain combines TRBV19 with TRBJ1-2, with a possible D match to TRBD1 (6 bases). This sequence originates from a woman aged 45-60 years with active or convalescent COVID-19. This chain's CDR3 is CASTPDSQANYGYTF. The DNA of the CDR3 is TGTGCCAGTACCCCGGACAGTCAAGCTAACTATGGCTACACCTTC.